The rows below give T cell receptor beta chains drawn from one sample of a study of T cell responses to AZD1222 COVID-19 vaccine. Sequencing used immunoSEQ multiplex PCR; TCRdb keeps in-frame clones, though not all of them. This table has fewer than 150,000 clones, 84% appearing once. Sequences were derived from peripheral blood, sampled on day 0 of AZD1222 vaccination. These receptors were obtained from an adult in good health. Both conserved end residues are part of each CDR3. Each record gives: V gene, clone size, D gene, J gene, CDR3 DNA, CDR3 protein. The D gene is left open where the match is weak. Not every row has a clone size; where given, it reads once, few, many or a size class.

TRBV19	-	-	TRBJ2-7	TGTGCCAGTAGGGCGAGACATCAGTCCTACGAGCAGTACTTC	CASRARHQSYEQYF
TRBV5-1	-	TRBD1	TRBJ1-5	TGCGCCAGCAGTCCAGGGGGCATCGATCAGCCCCAGCATTTT	CASSPGGIDQPQHF
TRBV2	-	-	TRBJ1-4	TGTGCCAGCAGTGTGGTCCAGGGCCCTAATGAAAAACTGTTTTTT	CASSVVQGPNEKLFF
TRBV3-1/TRBV3-2	-	-	TRBJ1-2	TGTGCCAGCAGCCGCGGGGAGGGGAACTATGGCTACACCTTC	CASSRGEGNYGYTF
TRBV5-1	once	-	TRBJ1-2	TGCGCCAGCAGCCCTGACATCGCTAACTATGGCTACACCTTC	CASSPDIANYGYTF
TRBV6-1	-	TRBD1	TRBJ2-6	TGTGCCAGCAGTGGACAGGGGAACTCTGGGGCCAACGTCCTGACTTTC	CASSGQGNSGANVLTF
TRBV11-2	-	-	TRBJ1-1	TGTGCCAGCAGCTTCCCCGGGACGTCGAACACTGAAGCTTTCTTT	CASSFPGTSNTEAFF
TRBV24-1	few	-	TRBJ1-2	TGTGCCACCAGTGATGGGGCCCAGACAGTAAACTATGGCTACACCTTC	CATSDGAQTVNYGYTF
TRBV28	-	-	TRBJ1-2	TGTGCCAGCAGTGCAGGGTTGGGGGGCTACACCTTC	CASSAGLGGYTF
TRBV5-1	-	TRBD1	TRBJ2-5	TGCGCCAGCAGGAAGACAGGGGACCAAGAGACCCAGTACTTC	CASRKTGDQETQYF
TRBV5-8	-	-	TRBJ1-1	TGTGCCAGCAGCGCTACCCGTCTTCCGAACACTGAAGCTTTCTTT	CASSATRLPNTEAFF
TRBV7-2	-	-	TRBJ1-4	TGTGCCAGCAGCTTATACAGCGGTGCAACTAATGAAAAACTGTTTTTT	CASSLYSGATNEKLFF
TRBV14	-	-	TRBJ1-2	TGTGCCAGCAGCCAAGCCCGAGGGTGGTTGGATGGCTACACCTTC	CASSQARGWLDGYTF
TRBV10-1	once	-	TRBJ1-2	TGCGCCACTTATTGGGGGCCTGGAAAAGCTAACTATGGCTACACCTTC	CATYWGPGKANYGYTF
TRBV5-1	once	TRBD1	TRBJ1-1	TGCGCCAGGATACGACAGGGCTCTTACGGAAACACTGAAGCTTTCTTT	CARIRQGSYGNTEAFF
TRBV3-1/TRBV3-2	once	-	TRBJ1-1	TGTGCCAGCAGCCCGCGTTCAGTCAGGGAAGGCGCTTTCTTT	CASSPRSVREGAFF
TRBV28	-	TRBD1	TRBJ1-2	TGTGCCAGCAGTTTATCCCTGCGGGGCGCAGGGGGCTTTGGCTACACCTTC	CASSLSLRGAGGFGYTF
TRBV10-1	-	TRBD2	TRBJ2-3	TGCGCCAGCAGTGAGTTTAGCGGGGGGGCCATAGATACGCAGTATTTT	CASSEFSGGAIDTQYF
TRBV2	-	-	TRBJ1-1	TGTGCCAGCAGTGGGGTGGCAGGGTCGAACACTGAAGCTTTCTTT	CASSGVAGSNTEAFF
TRBV6-5	-	TRBD1	TRBJ1-2	TGTGCCAGCAGTAGGGGGCCGATGGATAACTATGGCTACACCTTC	CASSRGPMDNYGYTF
TRBV28	once	-	TRBJ1-2	TGTGCCAGCAGTTTTCGGCCCGACAGCAGCTATGGCTACACCTTC	CASSFRPDSSYGYTF
TRBV7-9	-	TRBD1	TRBJ2-5	TGTGCCAGCAGCCTCTGGACAGGGACTCAAGAGACCCAGTACTTC	CASSLWTGTQETQYF
TRBV10-3	-	TRBD1	TRBJ1-1	TGTGCCAGTACAGGGGTTCGGGGCACTGAAGCTTTCTTT	CASTGVRGTEAFF
TRBV30	-	-	TRBJ1-4	TGTGCCTGCCAGAACGTCTCGAGGGGGGAAAAACTGTTTTTT	CACQNVSRGEKLFF
TRBV5-1	-	TRBD2	TRBJ2-3	TGCGCCAGCAGTCCCGGACTAGCGGGGACAGATACGCAGTATTTT	CASSPGLAGTDTQYF
TRBV19	-	-	TRBJ1-1	TGTGCCAGTAGTATTTCCAGACGGACTGAAGCTTTCTTT	CASSISRRTEAFF
TRBV7-9	-	TRBD1	TRBJ1-6	TGTGCCAGCAGCGTCAGCCGGGACAGATCACCCCTCCACTTT	CASSVSRDRSPLHF
TRBV19	-	TRBD1	TRBJ2-3	TGTGCCAGTAGTATAGGGACAGGGGATTCCACAGATACGCAGTATTTT	CASSIGTGDSTDTQYF
TRBV5-4	-	-	TRBJ2-7	TGTGCCAGCAACTCGGACAATGGGCTATCCTACGAGCAGTACTTC	CASNSDNGLSYEQYF
TRBV27	-	TRBD1	TRBJ1-5	TGTGCCAGCAGTTTACGGACAGGGGGCCCGCCCAGCAATCAGCCCCAGCATTTT	CASSLRTGGPPSNQPQHF
TRBV6-5	-	-	TRBJ1-2	TGTGCCAGCAGAACTCAAGGAGCGAACTATGGCTACACCTTC	CASRTQGANYGYTF
TRBV27	-	-	TRBJ2-6	TGTGCCAGCAGTACACAGGGTGCGGGTATGCCTGGGGCCAACGTCCTGACTTTC	CASSTQGAGMPGANVLTF
TRBV3-1/TRBV3-2	-	-	TRBJ1-5	TGTGCCAGCAGCCACGCAGGGAACGCTCAGCCCCAGCATTTT	CASSHAGNAQPQHF
TRBV5-1	-	-	TRBJ2-1	TGCGCCAGTTCCGGAACCCCAGGCGGGCGTAGCTCCTACAATGAGCAGTTCTTC	CASSGTPGGRSSYNEQFF
TRBV11-2	-	TRBD1	TRBJ1-2	TGTGCCAGCAGCCCCACGACCAAGAAGGGACAGAAAGCTAACTATGGCTACACCTTC	CASSPTTKKGQKANYGYTF
TRBV9	-	-	TRBJ2-7	TGTGCCAGCAGCGTAGGAGGGGTGGAGCGCGAGCAGTACTTC	CASSVGGVEREQYF
TRBV15	-	-	TRBJ1-5	TGTGCCACCAGCAGAGATCGGGCCGCCAATCAGCCCCAGCATTTT	CATSRDRAANQPQHF
TRBV5-6	-	TRBD1	TRBJ1-1	TGTGCCAGCAGCTTGGTTTATCGGACAGGGGGCAAAACTGAAGCTTTCTTT	CASSLVYRTGGKTEAFF
TRBV9	-	-	TRBJ1-5	TGTGCCAGCAGCGTGTCAGGGAGCAATCAGCCCCAGCATTTT	CASSVSGSNQPQHF
TRBV28	-	-	TRBJ1-2	TGTGCCAGCAGTTTCTTGGGAGAATCCGGCTACACCTTC	CASSFLGESGYTF
TRBV9	-	-	TRBJ1-2	TGTGCCAGTGACCCGGACGGACTAAACTATGGCTACACCTTC	CASDPDGLNYGYTF
TRBV19	-	TRBD1	TRBJ1-1	TGTGCCAGTAGGCCGACAGGGAACCGGAACACTGAAGCTTTCTTT	CASRPTGNRNTEAFF
TRBV7-3	-	TRBD2	TRBJ2-1	TGTGCCAGCAGCTTAACCGGGGCGGGGGAAAGGCTCTTC	CASSLTGAGERLF
TRBV6-5	-	-	TRBJ1-4	TGTGCCAGCAGATCAACTAATGAAAAACTGTTTTTT	CASRSTNEKLFF
TRBV12-5	-	TRBD1	TRBJ1-2	TGTGCTAGTGGCAGGGACAGCAAGTATGGCTACACCTTC	CASGRDSKYGYTF
TRBV27	few	-	TRBJ2-1	TGTGCCAGCAGGACCCACAGTTCCTACAATGAGCAGTTCTTC	CASRTHSSYNEQFF
TRBV6-5	-	-	TRBJ2-7	TGTGCCAGCAGTTACAGACAGAGCTCCTACGAGCAGTACTTC	CASSYRQSSYEQYF
TRBV6-5	-	-	TRBJ1-1	TGTGCCAGCAGTATTGGGGGACATAAGAACACTGAAGCTTTCTTT	CASSIGGHKNTEAFF
TRBV28	-	TRBD1	TRBJ1-5	TGTGCCAGCAGTTTAGGAGTCAGGGGGCAGGGAGGTAGAGGCAATCAGCCCCAGCATTTT	CASSLGVRGQGGRGNQPQHF
TRBV19	-	-	TRBJ2-7	TGTGCCAGTAGCCCCGACAGGTTCTACGAGCAGTACTTC	CASSPDRFYEQYF
TRBV2	-	TRBD1	TRBJ1-4	TGTGCCAGCAGCGCCCGACAGGGGAGGAATGAAAAACTGTTTTTT	CASSARQGRNEKLFF
TRBV5-1	-	-	TRBJ1-6	TGCGCCAGCAGCTTGGGCGGGAGGATCTATAATTCACCCCTCCACTTT	CASSLGGRIYNSPLHF
TRBV3-1/TRBV3-2	-	-	TRBJ1-2	TGTGCCAGCAGCCAAGTTTCGGGGGCCGGGTATGGCTACACCTTC	CASSQVSGAGYGYTF
TRBV28	few	-	TRBJ1-1	TGTGCCAGCAAATGGCAGAACACTGAAGCTTTCTTT	CASKWQNTEAFF